Following are 19 T cell receptor beta chains from one sample sequenced in a study of post-analysis software for immune sequencing data. Overall study findings and caveats: A handful of TRBV segments were more frequent in patients than controls; TRBV5-6, TRBV5-1 and TRBV20-1 belonged to this group.

These TCRs' antigens remain unknown. cDNA libraries for TCR beta contained unique molecular identifiers. TCRdb recomputed calls from the PCR reads with MiXCR, one row per CDR3 protein. This table holds roughly 700,000 distinct CDR3 sequences, roughly 29% found once. Sample: blood. The receptors were sampled from a girl between 10 and 17 years old with multiple sclerosis.

The CDR3 loop is CASSSPSWQTQYF. The DNA for the CDR3 is TGTGCCAGCAGTTCCCCTAGCTGGCAGACCCAGTACTTC. This chain uses TRBV25-1 with TRBJ2-4, with D maybe TRBD2 (5 bases). Judging by the DNA end, TRBJ2-5 fits better; the J call may be wrong. This CDR3 has 13 amino acids. Germline values: CDR1 MGHDK, CDR2 SYGVNS.

The rearrangement joins TRBV19 to TRBJ1-6; 7 positions match TRBD1. Germline loops: CDR1 LNHDA, CDR2 SQIVND (reference sequence). The CDR3 covers 14 residues. J lost 6 bases, V lost 5 bases, and 4 bases had no gene match. CDR3 loop: CASSRQGRNSPLHF. The CDR3 nucleotides read TGTGCCAGTAGTCGACAGGGTCGTAATTCACCCCTCCACTTT.

To note about this clonotype: At one end, the junction sequence differs from germline, possibly due to a read error. The V gene is TRBV5-1, the J gene TRBJ1-1; 8 bases line up with TRBD1. Germline CDR1 is SGHRS and CDR2 is YFSETQ. The CDR3 totals 15 residues. CDR3 residues: CASSLRTGRNTEAFF. In DNA, the CDR3 is TGTGCCAGCAGCCTGAGGACAGGGAGGAACACTGAAGCTTTCTTT.

The V and J genes are TRBV10-3 and TRBJ1-3; D is unresolved. Germline values: CDR1 ENHRY, CDR2 SYGVKD. This CDR3 spans 20 amino acids. Trimming removed 5 bases at V and 0 bases at J, with 26 bases between. CDR3 sequence reads: CAISPRWPPTHPSSGNTIYF. The CDR3 DNA reads TGTGCCATCAGTCCCCGGTGGCCACCGACCCATCCTAGCTCTGGAAACACCATATATTTT.

This clonotype has more than one count but fewer than ten. The chain links TRBV15 to TRBJ2-1; 10 bases agree with TRBD2. V lost 3 bases to trimming and J lost 5 bases; unmatched junction nucleotides: 1. Germline V lookup: CDR1 LNHNV, CDR2 YYDKDF (reference sequence). The CDR3 covers 14 residues. CDR3 loop: CATSRGLAHNEQFF. DNA for the CDR3: TGTGCCACCAGCAGGGGACTAGCGCACAATGAGCAGTTCTTC.

There are many counts of this clonotype. The chain uses TRBV3-1 and TRBJ2-5; D tentatively fits TRBD1 or TRBD2 (5 bases each). With 1 base removed from V and 10 bases from J, the gap between germline ends came to 13 bases. CDR3 length equals 13 residues. Germline CDR1 and CDR2: LGHDT and YNNKEL (reference sequence). The CDR3 nucleotides are TGTGCCAGCAGCCAAGTGGGGAGTCAGGGCCAGTACTTC. It translates to CASSQVGSQGQYF.

The chain uses TRBV3-1 and TRBJ2-2; 7 bases are a match to TRBD2. Unmatched junction bases numbered 6, after V lost 2 bases and J lost 6 bases. Germline lookup yields CDR1 LGHDT and CDR2 YNNKEL (reference sequence). This CDR3 is 15 amino acids long. The CDR3 here is CASSQRTRGSGELFF. In DNA form, the CDR3 reads TGTGCCAGCAGCCAAAGGACTAGAGGTTCCGGGGAGCTGTTTTTT.

This chain joins TRBV5-1 and TRBJ2-3, with 8 bases matching TRBD2. The CDR3 runs to 16 residues. V lost 4 bases to trimming and J lost 14 bases; unmatched junction nucleotides: 21. Germline assignment: CDR1 SGHRS and CDR2 YFSETQ. The CDR3 loop reads CASSVLTGGITDARYF. The CDR3 DNA reads TGCGCCAGCAGCGTTCTAACGGGAGGGATAACAGATGCGCGGTATTTT.

The rearrangement links TRBV7-9 to TRBJ1-1; D is undetermined. CDR3 size: 12 residues. V gave up 5 bases and J gave up 8 bases, with 12 bases separating them. Germline V gene data show CDR1 as SEHNR and CDR2 as FQNEAQ (reference sequence). Here the CDR3 reads CASSNNQVEAFF. For the CDR3, the DNA is TGTGCCAGCAGCAATAACCAGGTGGAAGCTTTCTTT.

The rearrangement joins TRBV6-2 or TRBV6-3 to TRBJ2-1; D is ambiguous. This CDR3 has 12 amino acids. Germline assignment: CDR1 MNHEY and CDR2 SVGEGT. Trimming took 8 bases from V and 6 from J, leaving 11 bases between them. The DNA of the CDR3 is TGTGCCAGCGGTTCGAACTTCAATGAGCAGTTCTTC. Translated: CASGSNFNEQFF.

This clonotype was seen a handful of times. The rearrangement uses TRBV29-1 and TRBJ2-1; D gene ambiguous. Deletions cut 7 bases from V and 10 bases from J, with 17 bases between. There are 12 residues in the CDR3. Per germline, CDR1 SQVTM and CDR2 ANQGSEA. CDR3 nucleotides: TGCAGCGCCCCAATCGTGCCGGGCGAGCAGTTCTTC. This encodes CSAPIVPGEQFF.

The chain has TRBV28 and TRBJ1-4; weak D call: TRBD1 (5 bases). Germline CDR1 reads MDHEN; CDR2 reads SYDVKM. The CDR3 sequence is 16 residues long. V was pared by 5 bases and J by 7 bases, with 20 bases between. The DNA for the CDR3 is TGTGCCAGCAGTCCCCCCCCCGGGTCTGGGGGTGAAAAACTGTTTTTT. Translating gives CASSPPPGSGGEKLFF.

The sample holds many counts of this clonotype. This chain links TRBV3-1 with TRBJ2-5; D not certain. The CDR3 is made up of 12 amino acids. Trimming removed 2 bases at V and 6 bases at J, with 7 bases between. Per germline, CDR1 LGHDT and CDR2 YNNKEL (reference sequence). CDR3 sequence (DNA): TGTGCCAGCAGCCAAATGAGAAAGACCCAGTACTTC. As protein: CASSQMRKTQYF.

The V and J genes are TRBV7-2 and TRBJ1-5; D not certain. Germline CDR1 SGHTA, CDR2 FQGNSA. Trimming removed 5 bases from V and 2 bases from J, with 7 bases in between. The CDR3 runs 13 residues. The CDR3 here is CASSGSGNQPQHF. Here the CDR3 DNA reads TGTGCCAGCAGCGGGAGTGGCAATCAGCCCCAGCATTTT.

The chain couples TRBV5-6 to TRBJ2-3; either TRBD1 or TRBD2 may supply D (7 bases each). Germline V CDR1 and CDR2: SGHDT, YYEEEE. This CDR3 has 17 residues. Trimming pared 0 bases from V and 2 bases from J, leaving 16 bases between. The CDR3: CASSLVGGGGSTDTQYF. CDR3 DNA: TGTGCCAGCAGCTTGGTAGGGGGCGGGGGCTCCACAGATACGCAGTATTTT.

This clonotype was counted only a few times. The DNA for the CDR3 is TGTGCCAGCAGTGGTTCCGGGACTTGGAACTACGAGCAGTACTTC. Its translation: CASSGSGTWNYEQYF. V usage is TRBV6-6 and J usage is TRBJ2-7, with D perhaps TRBD2 (6 bases). Trimming removed 5 bases from V and 3 bases from J, with 17 bases in between. The CDR3 has 15 residues. Per the germline V gene, CDR1 is MNHNY and CDR2 is SVGAGI (reference sequence).

The rearrangement links TRBV10-2 to TRBJ2-4, with 9 bases that match TRBD1. Germline V CDR1 and CDR2: WSHSY, SAAADI. This CDR3 is built from 17 residues. The V segment lost 0 bases and the J segment 7 bases; nucleotides outside the gene matches: 10. The CDR3 sequence is CASSESSGTGSANIQYF. Written as DNA, the CDR3 is TGCGCCAGCAGTGAGTCCTCCGGGACAGGGAGTGCCAACATTCAGTACTTC.

The chain combines TRBV7-9 with TRBJ1-1; D unclear. The germline V gene has CDR1 SEHNR and CDR2 FQNEAQ (reference sequence). V shed 3 bases and J shed 4 bases, with 12 bases lying between them. The CDR3 is made up of 14 amino acids. CDR3 residues: CASSFNMVGTEAFF. The CDR3 DNA sequence: TGTGCCAGCAGCTTTAACATGGTTGGCACTGAAGCTTTCTTT.

This clonotype was counted a few times. The J gene is TRBJ2-3, the V gene TRBV7-9; no clear D gene. The ends were cut back, 3 bases at V and 6 bases at J, with 10 bases in the middle. CDR3 length: 13 residues. CDR1 is SEHNR and CDR2 is FQNEAQ in the germline V gene (reference sequence). CDR3 in amino acids: CASSFGSGDTQYF. In DNA, the CDR3 is TGTGCCAGCAGCTTTGGGTCCGGCGATACGCAGTATTTT.